The next 30 T cell receptor beta chains were all read from a single sample in a study of T cell responses to AZD1222 COVID-19 vaccine. Data came from immunoSEQ multiplex PCR; TCRdb stores just in-frame clones and leaves some out. The table records roughly 120,000 clones, around 94% of them present only once. The sample in question was peripheral blood, obtained on day 0 of AZD1222 vaccination. Receptor source: an adult in good health.

The chain joins TRBV15 to TRBJ2-1; D gene uncertain. CDR3 length: 14 residues. Germline V gene sequence: CDR1 LNHNV, CDR2 YYDKDF (reference sequence). Trimming cost V 5 bases and J 0 bases, with 8 bases left between them. CDR3 in DNA: TGTGCCACCAGCGTCCGGACCTCCTACAATGAGCAGTTCTTC. It encodes CATSVRTSYNEQFF. Complete variable domain (other parts from reference TRBV15 and TRBJ2-1): DAMVIQNPRYQVTQFGKPVTLSCSQTLNHNVMYWYQQKSSQAPKLLFHYYDKDFNNEADTPDNFQSRRPNTSFCFLDIRSPGLGDTAMYLCATSVRTSYNEQFFGPGTRLTVL.

The CDR3 DNA is TGTGCCAGCAGTGAACCTAGCGGGAGCTCCTACAATGAGCAGTTCTTC. It codes for CASSEPSGSSYNEQFF. The chain employs TRBV27 and TRBJ2-1; TRBD2 aligns across 10 bases. Looked up from germline, CDR1 is MNHEY and CDR2 is SMNVEV (reference sequence). Trimming at V came to 5 bases and at J to 0 bases, leaving 4 bases not matched to a gene. The CDR3 has 16 residues.

The chain couples TRBV2 to TRBJ2-1, with 9 bases lining up with TRBD2. After removal of 6 bases from V and 0 bases from J, the junction contained 3 bases not matched to a gene. The germline gives CDR1 SNHLY, CDR2 FYNNEI. The CDR3 has 15 residues. CDR3 nucleotides: TGTGCCAGCAGCGTTAGCGGGAGCTCCTACAATGAGCAGTTCTTC. It is translated as CASSVSGSSYNEQFF. Using reference TRBV2 and TRBJ2-1 for the parts outside the CDR3, the full variable domain is EPEVTQTPSHQVTQMGQEVILRCVPISNHLYFYWYRQILGQKVEFLVSFYNNEISEKSEIFDDQFSVERPDGSNFTLKIRSTKLEDSAMYFCASSVSGSSYNEQFFGPGTRLTVL.

The gene calls are TRBV5-1 and TRBJ2-1, with 8 nucleotides matching TRBD2. The CDR3 sequence is 19 residues long. Trimming at V came to 2 bases and at J to 0 bases, leaving 13 bases not matched to a gene. CDR1 SGHRS and CDR2 YFSETQ come from the germline V gene. The CDR3 spells CASSFFRLASGSSYNEQFF. CDR3 DNA: TGCGCCAGCAGCTTTTTTCGACTGGCAAGCGGGAGCTCCTACAATGAGCAGTTCTTC.

V is TRBV29-1 and J is TRBJ2-5; no clear D gene. The CDR3 spans 11 residues. Germline values: CDR1 SQVTM, CDR2 ANQGSEA. The V end was cut by 5 bases, the J end by 2 bases, with 6 bases between. The CDR3 nucleotides read TGCAGCGTTAAATTACAAGAGACCCAGTACTTC. Its translation: CSVKLQETQYF.

J is TRBJ1-2 and V is TRBV28, with 10 bases that match TRBD1. CDR1 and CDR2 (germline): MDHEN, SYDVKM. The length of the CDR3 is 16 residues. The V gene end was trimmed by 3 bases and the J gene end by 7 bases; junction bases not matched to a gene: 11. The CDR3 DNA reads as TGTGCCAGCAGTTTTAGACAGGGGGCAGGGTCCGGTGGCTACACCTTC. Encoded protein: CASSFRQGAGSGGYTF.

The chain combines TRBV6-5 with TRBJ2-7; 9 nucleotides agree with TRBD2. Germline CDR1 reads MNHEY; CDR2 reads SVGAGI. The CDR3 spans 14 residues. The ends lost 8 bases at V and 1 base at J; junction bases unmatched: 6. The CDR3 DNA reads TGTGCCAGCGGTCGGCTAGCGGGGTCCTACGAGCAGTACTTC. Residues: CASGRLAGSYEQYF.

The J gene is TRBJ2-1, the V gene TRBV19; D tentatively fits TRBD1 or TRBD2 (5 bases each). From germline, CDR1 is LNHDA and CDR2 SQIVND (reference sequence). CDR3 length: 16 amino acids. Trimming took 5 bases from V and 10 from J, leaving 24 bases between them. The CDR3 here is CASSVSHSGLLGEQFF. Here the CDR3 DNA reads TGTGCCAGTAGTGTCTCCCATTCGGGGCTTTTGGGGGAGCAGTTCTTC.

This clone was recorded only once. The chain links TRBV6-4 to TRBJ2-7; D is uncertain. V lost 2 bases and J lost 2, with 19 bases in between. Germline CDR1 reads MRHNA; CDR2 reads SNTAGT. The CDR3 length is 17 residues. DNA for the CDR3: TGTGCCAGCAGTGACCTCCTACAGACTCCTTTCACCTACGAGCAGTACTTC. This sequence encodes CASSDLLQTPFTYEQYF.

J is TRBJ2-3 and V is TRBV19; possible D gene TRBD2, 5 bases. Trimming left V 6 bases short and J 4 bases short, with 11 bases between. Germline V lookup: CDR1 LNHDA, CDR2 SQIVND (reference sequence). There are 13 residues in the CDR3. In DNA, the CDR3 is TGTGCCAGTAGCCCGGCGGGTTCAGATACGCAGTATTTT. Its translation: CASSPAGSDTQYF. The entire variable domain, with the rest obtained from reference TRBV19 and TRBJ2-3, is as follows: DGGITQSPKYLFRKEGQNVTLSCEQNLNHDAMYWYRQDPGQGLRLIYYSQIVNDFQKGDIAEGYSVSREKKESFPLTVTSAQKNPTAFYLCASSPAGSDTQYFGPGTRLTVL.

The genes are TRBV25-1 and TRBJ2-3; TRBD2 matches 10 bases. The germline V gene encodes CDR1 MGHDK and CDR2 SYGVNS. Trimming cost V 6 bases and J 1 base; bases outside gene matches: 4. The length of the CDR3 is 15 residues. In DNA form, the CDR3 reads TGTGCCAGCAGCACAGGACTAGCGGGCACAGATACGCAGTATTTT. Its protein product is CASSTGLAGTDTQYF.

V is TRBV18 and J is TRBJ2-1, with TRBD2 as a possible D gene (6 bases). Trimming pared 2 bases from V and 7 bases from J, leaving 15 bases between. The CDR3 extends over 15 amino acids. Germline assignment: CDR1 KGHSH and CDR2 LQKENI. The CDR3 loop reads CASSPSQRVVNEQFF. CDR3 nucleotide sequence: TGTGCCAGCTCACCAAGTCAGCGGGTCGTGAATGAGCAGTTCTTC.

The chain is built from TRBV7-7 and TRBJ1-1; D uncertain. The V gene lost 2 bases and the J gene lost 3 bases, with 7 bases spanning the gap. The CDR3 is 13 amino acids. CDR1 SSHAT and CDR2 FNYEAQ come from the germline V gene (reference sequence). As DNA, the CDR3 is TGTGCCAGCAGCTTAAACATTGACACTGAAGCTTTCTTT. Translation gives CASSLNIDTEAFF.

The J gene is TRBJ2-2, the V gene TRBV30; D gene ambiguous. From germline, CDR1 is GTSNPN and CDR2 SVGIG (reference sequence). The ends were cut back, 7 bases at V and 1 base at J, with 13 bases in the middle. The CDR3 contains 14 residues. CDR3 coding DNA: TGTGCCTACCGAAGGGCTGGGAACACCGGGGAGCTGTTTTTT. This sequence encodes CAYRRAGNTGELFF.

The chain combines TRBV7-3 with TRBJ2-3; possible D gene TRBD2, 5 bases. CDR1 is SGHTA, CDR2 FQGTGA, per germline. The length of the CDR3 is 12 residues. V lost 5 bases and J 2 bases, leaving 5 bases between the germline ends. The CDR3 is CASSRDTDTQYF. The CDR3 DNA reads as TGTGCCAGCAGCCGGGACACAGATACGCAGTATTTT.

The chain links TRBV10-3 to TRBJ1-1; no reliable D call. The V gene lost 6 bases and the J gene lost 6 bases, with 11 bases spanning the gap. The CDR3 consists of 12 residues. Per germline, CDR1 ENHRY and CDR2 SYGVKD. The CDR3, as DNA: TGTGCCATCAGCTCCGACGGAGCTGAAGCTTTCTTT. Amino acids: CAISSDGAEAFF.

The chain combines TRBV12-5 with TRBJ1-1; possibly TRBD1 for D (6 bases). Trimming stripped 0 bases from V and 4 bases from J, with 12 bases between. Germline assignment: CDR1 LGHNT and CDR2 FRNRAP. This CDR3 comprises 15 residues. CDR3 in DNA: TGTGCTAGTGGTTTGGTACTTGGGGGCCCCACTGAAGCTTTCTTT. This translates into CASGLVLGGPTEAFF.

This chain links TRBV5-4 with TRBJ2-7; 8 bases are a match to TRBD1. The CDR3 covers 15 residues. V lost 4 bases and J lost 2; bases outside the gene matches: 8. Germline values: CDR1 SGHNT, CDR2 YYREEE (reference sequence). In DNA form, the CDR3 reads TGTGCCAGCAGCGACAGGACAGGGCTCCCCTACGAGCAGTACTTC. Its protein product is CASSDRTGLPYEQYF.

The chain combines TRBV30 with TRBJ2-2; D is possibly TRBD2 (6 bases). V was shortened by 1 base and J by 4 bases, with 16 bases between the two germline ends. CDR3 size: 16 residues. Germline V lookup: CDR1 GTSNPN, CDR2 SVGIG (reference sequence). The CDR3 region is CAWSGGVQGFTGELFF. CDR3 nucleotide sequence: TGTGCCTGGAGTGGCGGGGTCCAGGGTTTCACCGGGGAGCTGTTTTTT.

The chain couples TRBV18 to TRBJ2-5, with no clear D. This CDR3 region has 14 residues. The germline V gene encodes CDR1 KGHSH and CDR2 LQKENI. V dropped 3 bases and J dropped 3 bases, with 11 bases sitting between them. The CDR3 DNA reads as TGTGCCAGCTCACCCGGCTATGGGGAAGAGACCCAGTACTTC. This translates into CASSPGYGEETQYF.

The genes are TRBV24-1 and TRBJ2-7, with 11 bases lining up with TRBD2. The CDR3 is made up of 17 amino acids. V was pared by 4 bases and J by 1 base, with 8 bases of the junction left unmatched. Per the germline V gene, CDR1 is KGHDR and CDR2 is SFDVKD. The CDR3 bases are TGTGCCACCAGTGAGGGGGGACTAGCGGACCTATCCTACGAGCAGTACTTC. The encoded protein is CATSEGGLADLSYEQYF.

CDR3 loop: CAWSVRRWGAGKGYTF. CDR3 DNA sequence: TGTGCCTGGAGTGTACGTCGGTGGGGGGCCGGCAAGGGCTACACCTTC. The gene calls are TRBV30 and TRBJ1-2; weak D call: TRBD1 (6 bases). CDR1 and CDR2 (germline): GTSNPN, SVGIG (reference sequence). This CDR3 contains 16 residues. V was clipped by 0 bases and J by 8 bases, with 22 bases between them. Filled out from reference TRBV30 and TRBJ1-2, the complete variable domain reads SQTIHQWPATLVQPVGSPLSLECTVEGTSNPNLYWYRQAAGRGLQLLFYSVGIGQISSEVPQNLSASRPQDRQFILSSKKLLLSDSGFYLCAWSVRRWGAGKGYTFGSGTRLTVV.

CDR3 nucleotides: TGTGCCAGCAGTCCCCTCCGCCGGCACACTGAAGCTTTCTTT. Its translation is CASSPLRRHTEAFF. V gene TRBV27 combines with J gene TRBJ1-1; D gene uncertain. Trimming shortened V by 5 bases and J by 3 bases, and 13 bases separated the two germline ends. In germline, CDR1 is MNHEY, CDR2 SMNVEV (reference sequence). The CDR3 runs 14 residues.

CDR3 nucleotide sequence: TGCGCCAGCAGCCAAGGTCTACCCTATTCACCCCTCCACTTT. Translated: CASSQGLPYSPLHF. The chain uses TRBV4-3 and TRBJ1-6; D is unclear. The CDR3 spans 14 residues. Germline V gives CDR1 LGHNA, CDR2 YSLEER. Trimming pared 1 base from V and 8 bases from J, leaving 9 bases between.

The genes are TRBV11-3 and TRBJ2-4, with no clear D. The CDR3 extends over 12 amino acids. Germline CDR1 SGHNT, CDR2 YENEEA. The V end was cut by 1 base, the J end by 2 bases, with 0 bases between. The CDR3, as DNA: TGTGCCAGCAGCTTAGCCAAAAACATTCAGTACTTC. Its translation is CASSLAKNIQYF.

The rearrangement joins TRBV27 to TRBJ2-7, with 8 bases lining up with TRBD2. Trimming at V came to 5 bases and at J to 5 bases, leaving 11 bases not matched to a gene. The CDR3 has 15 amino acids. Per the germline V gene, CDR1 is MNHEY and CDR2 is SMNVEV (reference sequence). The CDR3: CASSRVGLAEDEQYF. The DNA of the CDR3 is TGTGCCAGCAGTAGGGTCGGACTAGCAGAGGACGAGCAGTACTTC.

The chain combines TRBV30 with TRBJ1-5, with TRBD1 as a possible D gene (6 bases). The V gene's germline CDR1 is GTSNPN and CDR2 SVGIG (reference sequence). V was cut by 2 bases and J by 5 bases, with 10 bases left in between. The CDR3 is 13 residues long. The CDR3 DNA is TGTGCCTGGAGTACAGGGCGCGATCAGCCCCAGCATTTT. As protein: CAWSTGRDQPQHF.

V and J are TRBV2 and TRBJ1-2; TRBD1 aligns across 8 bases. Germline CDR1 and CDR2: SNHLY and FYNNEI. This CDR3 region has 14 residues. Unmatched junction bases numbered 5, after V lost 2 bases and J lost 6 bases. The CDR3 coding sequence is TGTGCCAGCAGTGAACAGGGGGCGCGGAATGGCTACACCTTC. This sequence encodes CASSEQGARNGYTF.

The gene calls are TRBV6-1 and TRBJ1-1; D gene unclear. This CDR3 contains 14 residues. Germline V gene sequence: CDR1 MNHNS, CDR2 SASEGT. Trimming shortened V by 2 bases and J by 1 base, and 8 bases separated the two germline ends. CDR3 in DNA: TGTGCCAGCAGTGAATTTTCCCGGAACACTGAAGCTTTCTTT. Translating it yields CASSEFSRNTEAFF.

This rearrangement joins TRBV6-2 or TRBV6-3 to TRBJ2-2; D unclear. The CDR3 is made up of 16 amino acids. Germline CDR1 and CDR2: MNHEY and SVGEGT. V lost 0 bases to trimming and J lost 2 bases, with 10 bases between them. The DNA for the CDR3 is TGTGCCAGCAGTTACTCCTCAATACCTAACACCGGGGAGCTGTTTTTT. Protein: CASSYSSIPNTGELFF.